This entry lists 31 T cell receptor beta chains sequenced from one sample in a study of OX40 agonist ivuxolimab in advanced cancers. Sequenced by immunoSEQ multiplex PCR; TCRdb stores in-frame clones only, minus some. Altogether about 24,000 clones are present, 60% to 80% being singletons, with the ten largest covering roughly a sixth. Source: CD4+ or CD8+ T cells sorted from blood, taken in a trial of the OX40 agonist ivuxolimab. The source of these receptors is an adult with an advanced solid tumor such as melanoma, head and neck, liver or kidney cancer.

The chain has TRBV6-5 and TRBJ2-7; D is unclear. This CDR3 comprises 15 residues. Germline V gives CDR1 MNHEY, CDR2 SVGAGI. V was pared by 7 bases and J by 0 bases, with 16 bases between. CDR3 coding DNA: TGTGCCAGCAAACCCCCGGGCAGTAGCTCCTACGAGCAGTACTTC. Translation: CASKPPGSSSYEQYF.

The chain joins TRBV30 to TRBJ1-2; 8 positions match TRBD1. This CDR3 is 14 amino acids long. V dropped 1 base and J dropped 7; count of bases not matched to a gene: 8. Germline V lookup: CDR1 GTSNPN, CDR2 SVGIG (reference sequence). In DNA form, the CDR3 reads TGTGCCTGGAGTGGGGATCGACAGGGGAGTGGCTACACCTTC. This gives the protein CAWSGDRQGSGYTF.

This clone has only one observation. A read error may account for a junction end that differs from germline. This chain's CDR3 is CASSQEGGYTF. The CDR3 DNA sequence: TGTGCCAGCAGCCAAGAGGGTGGCTACACCTTC. The chain uses TRBV4-1 and TRBJ1-2; D is unresolved. This CDR3 has 11 amino acids. Germline lookup yields CDR1 MGHRA and CDR2 YSYEKL.

The chain carries TRBV29-1 and TRBJ1-3; TRBD1 agrees at 8 bases. Germline V gene lookup returns CDR1 SQVTM and CDR2 ANQGSEA. The trim removed 1 base at V and 0 bases at J, leaving 8 bases unmatched. This CDR3 has 17 residues. CDR3 sequence: CSVEGGTGPLSGNTIYF. CDR3 bases: TGCAGCGTTGAAGGGGGGACAGGCCCTCTCTCTGGAAACACCATATATTTT.

A single count supports this clone. V usage is TRBV15 and J usage is TRBJ1-3, with D uncertain. The CDR3 has 15 amino acids. Trimming removed 0 bases from V and 0 bases from J, with 6 bases in between. The V gene's germline CDR1 is LNHNV and CDR2 YYDKDF (reference sequence). CDR3 loop: CATSRDPGSGNTIYF. The DNA for the CDR3 is TGTGCCACCAGCAGAGACCCAGGCTCTGGAAACACCATATATTTT.

The chain has TRBV7-3 and TRBJ2-1, with 9 nucleotides matching TRBD2. V lost 2 bases and J lost 9; bases outside the gene matches: 5. The germline CDR1 and CDR2 sequences are SGHTA and FQGTGA. There are 14 residues in the CDR3. In DNA form, the CDR3 reads TGTGCCAGCAGCTTATTAGCGGGAGAGGGTGAGCAGTTCTTC. Protein sequence: CASSLLAGEGEQFF.

This chain uses TRBV7-2 with TRBJ1-1; TRBD1 matches 8 bases. The CDR3 contains 15 residues. Trimming took 6 bases from V and 1 from J; bases not matched to a gene: 7. Germline-derived CDR1 and CDR2 are SGHTA and FQGNSA. CDR3 residues: CASRPPTGGNTEAFF. CDR3 coding DNA: TGTGCCAGCAGACCTCCCACAGGGGGGAACACTGAAGCTTTCTTT.

V usage is TRBV7-2 and J usage is TRBJ2-1, with 10 positions matching TRBD1. The V gene end was trimmed by 4 bases and the J gene end by 7 bases; junction bases not matched to a gene: 7. This CDR3 spans 15 amino acids. Germline V lookup: CDR1 SGHTA, CDR2 FQGNSA. The CDR3 loop is CASSSRDRGLNEQFF. CDR3 in DNA: TGTGCCAGCAGCTCCCGGGACAGGGGATTGAATGAGCAGTTCTTC.

The chain has TRBV19 and TRBJ1-4; no reliable D call. The germline CDR1 and CDR2 sequences are LNHDA and SQIVND (reference sequence). The V and J ends lost 1 base and 4 bases respectively, with 10 bases between them. The CDR3 is 15 amino acids. The CDR3 coding sequence is TGTGCCAGTAGTATAGGGGAGGGCGTTAATGAAAAACTGTTTTTT. It translates to CASSIGEGVNEKLFF.

V gene TRBV5-1 combines with J gene TRBJ1-2, with TRBD1 matching 7 bases. The CDR3 loop spans 12 amino acids. V was pared by 4 bases and J by 7 bases, with 4 bases of the junction left unmatched. Germline CDR1 and CDR2: SGHRS and YFSETQ. CDR3 loop: CASSTGVSGYTF. The CDR3 nucleotides read TGCGCCAGCAGCACAGGGGTCTCTGGCTACACCTTC.

The CDR3 region has the DNA TGTGCCAGCAGCCTGGGGACAGGGGGCGCAGCGAACACCGGGGAGCTGTTTTTT. Translation: CASSLGTGGAANTGELFF. The V call is TRBV7-6, the J call TRBJ2-2; 12 positions agree with TRBD1. The CDR3 sequence is 18 residues long. Per germline, CDR1 SGHVS and CDR2 FNYEAQ. The junction had 7 bases not matched to a gene; V was cut back by 5 bases and J by 0 bases.

This chain links TRBV7-9 with TRBJ1-3, with D hard to call. CDR1 and CDR2 (germline): SEHNR, FQNEAQ (reference sequence). This CDR3 comprises 15 residues. Trimming removed 5 bases at V and 6 bases at J, with 17 bases between. The CDR3 DNA is TGTGCCAGCAGCCCGGAGAGGTTTTACGCAAACACCATATATTTT. Its protein product is CASSPERFYANTIYF.

In its sample, this clone was seen a few times. The V call is TRBV29-1, the J call TRBJ1-2; D possibly corresponds to TRBD1 (6 bases). V dropped 7 bases and J dropped 5 bases, with 11 bases sitting between them. Germline V gene lookup returns CDR1 SQVTM and CDR2 ANQGSEA. The CDR3 totals 11 residues. The CDR3 DNA follows: TGCAGCGCCCAGGACAGATATGGCTACACCTTC. Translating it yields CSAQDRYGYTF. Based on the CDR3 plus reference TRBV29-1 and TRBJ1-2, the full variable domain is SAVISQKPSRDICQRGTSLTIQCQVDSQVTMMFWYRQQPGQSLTLIATANQGSEATYESGFVIDKFPISRPNLTFSTLTVSNMSPEDSSIYLCSAQDRYGYTFGSGTRLTVV.

This chain connects TRBV29-1 to TRBJ2-1, with 7 bases that match TRBD1. There are 13 residues in the CDR3. CDR1 is SQVTM, CDR2 ANQGSEA, per germline. V was clipped by 4 bases and J by 6 bases; unmatched bases: 6. This CDR3 is CSVATGTVNEQFF. In DNA form, the CDR3 reads TGCAGCGTTGCAACCGGGACAGTCAATGAGCAGTTCTTC.

The chain recombines TRBV6-4 with TRBJ2-3; 7 positions agree with TRBD2. The CDR3 runs to 16 residues. J gave up 4 bases and V 6 bases, and 13 bases lay outside the gene matches. The germline gives CDR1 MRHNA, CDR2 SNTAGT. The CDR3 region is CASSLSGAGGSDTQYF. The CDR3 DNA follows: TGTGCCAGCAGCCTAAGCGGGGCTGGGGGGTCAGATACGCAGTATTTT.

The rearrangement joins TRBV19 to TRBJ2-2; the D is unclear. CDR1 and CDR2 from the germline V gene are LNHDA and SQIVND (reference sequence). V lost 1 base to trimming and J lost 8 bases, with 8 bases between them. The CDR3 runs to 13 residues. The CDR3 protein is CASSIGDSGELFF. The CDR3 DNA reads as TGTGCCAGTAGTATAGGAGATAGTGGGGAGCTGTTTTTT.

The genes are TRBV6-5 and TRBJ1-1; D gene uncertain. The CDR3 runs 14 residues. V was trimmed by 2 bases and J by 4 bases, leaving 11 bases between them. CDR1 and CDR2 (germline): MNHEY, SVGAGI. The CDR3 nucleotides read TGTGCCAGCAGTTACACACAGATCGCCACTGAAGCTTTCTTT. Amino acid sequence: CASSYTQIATEAFF.

The chain recombines TRBV4-1 with TRBJ2-7; D uncertain. The CDR3 sequence is 14 residues long. The germline V and J ends were trimmed by 0 bases and 3 bases, with 9 bases remaining between them. The germline CDR1 and CDR2 sequences are MGHRA and YSYEKL. CDR3 nucleotides: TGCGCCAGCAGCCAAGATCGGCAGCTCTACGAGCAGTACTTC. It specifies CASSQDRQLYEQYF.

The chain combines TRBV7-2 with TRBJ1-5; D unclear. Germline values: CDR1 SGHTA, CDR2 FQGNSA. V lost 5 bases, J lost 6 bases, and 11 bases lay in between. The CDR3 runs 13 residues. This CDR3 is CASSPLMGQPQHF. In DNA, the CDR3 is TGTGCCAGCAGCCCTCTCATGGGTCAGCCCCAGCATTTT.

The chain carries TRBV11-3 and TRBJ2-2; perhaps TRBD1 as D (5 bases). The V end lost 1 base, the J end lost 1 base, and 10 bases lay between the germline ends. Looked up from germline, CDR1 is SGHNT and CDR2 is YENEEA. The length of the CDR3 is 16 residues. CDR3 region: CASSLGPGWNTGELFF. In nucleotides, the CDR3 is TGTGCCAGCAGCTTAGGACCAGGGTGGAACACCGGGGAGCTGTTTTTT.

The genes are TRBV19 and TRBJ1-1, with D possibly matching TRBD1 (5 bases). Germline V gives CDR1 LNHDA, CDR2 SQIVND (reference sequence). The CDR3 runs to 14 residues. V lost 8 bases and J lost 1, with 14 bases in between. The CDR3 loop reads CASLNTGGNTEAFF. The CDR3 coding sequence is TGTGCCAGTTTAAATACAGGAGGGAACACTGAAGCTTTCTTT.

The V call is TRBV19, the J call TRBJ1-5, with no clear D. Germline CDR1 reads LNHDA; CDR2 reads SQIVND (reference sequence). V was shortened by 0 bases and J by 5 bases, with 11 bases between the two germline ends. This CDR3 spans 15 amino acids. The CDR3 spells CASSIDGPGHQPQHF. CDR3 DNA: TGTGCCAGTAGTATAGACGGTCCGGGTCATCAGCCCCAGCATTTT.

The rearrangement uses TRBV20-1 and TRBJ1-4, with 10 bases matching TRBD1. From germline, CDR1 is DFQATT and CDR2 SNEGSKA (reference sequence). The CDR3 covers 11 residues. CDR3 bases: TGCAGGCGGGACAGGGGTAAAAAACTGTTTTTT. The encoded protein is CRRDRGKKLFF.

Note on this clone: A junction boundary mismatches the germline segment, possibly from a read error. V is TRBV7-7 and J is TRBJ2-2; unclear D gene. Looked up from germline, CDR1 is SSHAT and CDR2 is FNYEAQ (reference sequence). The CDR3 length is 13 residues. Here the CDR3 reads CASSLSNTGELFF. Here the CDR3 DNA reads TGTGCTAGCAGCCTCTCGAACACCGGGGAGCTGTTTTTT.

This sequence joins TRBV15 and TRBJ2-1; 8 bases map to TRBD2. V lost 8 bases to trimming and J lost 6 bases; unmatched junction nucleotides: 15. The CDR3 is made up of 16 amino acids. The V gene's germline CDR1 is LNHNV and CDR2 YYDKDF (reference sequence). The CDR3 spells CATAPWGGGFSNEQFF. The CDR3 bases are TGTGCCACCGCCCCTTGGGGCGGGGGGTTCAGCAATGAGCAGTTCTTC.

The rearrangement links TRBV19 to TRBJ2-3; possibly TRBD1 for D (5 bases). V was cut by 3 bases and J by 6 bases, with 7 bases left in between. This CDR3 is 12 amino acids long. From germline, CDR1 is LNHDA and CDR2 SQIVND (reference sequence). CDR3 nucleotides: TGTGCCAGTAGTATGACAGTCGATACGCAGTATTTT. Translated, it gives CASSMTVDTQYF.

The chain employs TRBV4-1 and TRBJ1-1; 9 positions match TRBD1. Germline CDR1 and CDR2: MGHRA and YSYEKL. The CDR3 has 20 amino acids. J lost 0 bases, V lost 8 bases, and 22 bases had no gene match. The CDR3 DNA reads TGCGCCAGCGGAAGTGGGGGAGACGGGACAGGGTGGGGGATGAACACTGAAGCTTTCTTT. This gives the protein CASGSGGDGTGWGMNTEAFF.

The chain recombines TRBV20-1 with TRBJ2-5; no firm D call. With 0 bases removed from V and 11 bases from J, the gap between germline ends came to 10 bases. The CDR3 runs 11 residues. Germline values: CDR1 DFQATT, CDR2 SNEGSKA (reference sequence). CDR3 sequence (DNA): TGCAGTGCTAGAGAACGGTTAGTGCAGTACTTC. Residues: CSARERLVQYF.

This chain links TRBV7-7 with TRBJ1-2; D may be TRBD1 (6 bases). The V end lost 4 bases, the J end lost 7 bases, and 13 bases lay between the germline ends. The CDR3 sequence is 13 residues long. The germline CDR1 and CDR2 sequences are SSHAT and FNYEAQ (reference sequence). As DNA, the CDR3 is TGTGCCAGCAGCTATCGACAGGCGGGTGGCTACACCTTC. Translated, it gives CASSYRQAGGYTF.

CDR3 bases: TGTGCCAGCACTATAACAGCGAACACTGAAGCTTTCTTT. Its translation: CASTITANTEAFF. The chain recombines TRBV6-9 with TRBJ1-1; D not resolved. Trimming cost V 7 bases and J 1 base, with 10 bases left between them. This CDR3 has 13 residues. Per germline, CDR1 MNHGY and CDR2 SVAAGI.

The rearrangement joins TRBV11-2 to TRBJ1-2, with D possibly matching TRBD1 (6 bases). The CDR3 is 14 amino acids. CDR1 is SGHAT, CDR2 FQNNGV, per germline. Trimming pared 1 base from V and 8 bases from J, leaving 14 bases between. The CDR3 loop reads CASSLAGAGVGYTF. DNA for the CDR3: TGTGCCAGCAGCTTAGCGGGGGCGGGGGTGGGCTACACCTTC.